Following are 26 T cell receptor beta chains from one sample sequenced in a study of cytomegalovirus exposure and HLA in healthy donors. The PCR ran on 60 Vbeta and 13 Jbeta primers. Repertoires were generated with immunoSEQ multiplex PCR, while TCRdb's copy carries only in-frame clones and drops some. The profile shows 150,000 or so clones, around 75% of them singletons. Sequenced material: PBMCs. Every receptor here comes from a man between 25 and 39 years old in good health and CMV-seropositive.

The chain recombines TRBV30 with TRBJ2-5, with unresolved D. Trimming took off 7 bases at V and 7 bases at J, with 25 bases between the two ends. Germline V gives CDR1 GTSNPN, CDR2 SVGIG (reference sequence). The length of the CDR3 is 15 residues. Here the CDR3 DNA reads TGTGCCTCACTACCCCCTCTTACCGCCGGTCGGACCCAGTACTTC. It codes for CASLPPLTAGRTQYF. Full variable domain (remainder filled in from reference TRBV30 and TRBJ2-5): SQTIHQWPATLVQPVGSPLSLECTVEGTSNPNLYWYRQAAGRGLQLLFYSVGIGQISSEVPQNLSASRPQDRQFILSSKKLLLSDSGFYLCASLPPLTAGRTQYFGPGTRLLVL.

This clone was found a few times. The rearrangement uses TRBV7-2 and TRBJ1-5; 7 nucleotides agree with TRBD1. Germline V gene data show CDR1 as SGHTA and CDR2 as FQGNSA. J gave up 5 bases and V 5 bases, and 3 bases lay outside the gene matches. This CDR3 comprises 13 residues. The CDR3 nucleotides are TGTGCCAGCAGCCAAGACAGGGATCAGCCCCAGCATTTT. Its translation: CASSQDRDQPQHF.

The chain uses TRBV7-2 and TRBJ1-2; 7 bases match TRBD1. CDR1 SGHTA and CDR2 FQGNSA come from the germline V gene. This CDR3 has 13 amino acids. The ends lost 4 bases at V and 8 bases at J; junction bases unmatched: 7. The CDR3 here is CASSSHPTGGYTF. CDR3 DNA: TGTGCCAGCAGCTCCCACCCGACAGGGGGCTACACCTTC.

The CDR3 nucleotides are TGTGCCAGCAGCGTAGGGGCTAGCGGAGGGAATGAGCAGTTCTTC. This gives the protein CASSVGASGGNEQFF. This rearrangement joins TRBV9 to TRBJ2-1; 7 bases are shared with TRBD2. The CDR3 is 15 amino acids. The ends lost 0 bases at V and 7 bases at J; junction bases unmatched: 7. CDR1 and CDR2 from the germline V gene are SGDLS and YYNGEE.

This chain joins TRBV19 and TRBJ2-2; 11 bases align to TRBD2. CDR3 length: 17 amino acids. The germline gives CDR1 LNHDA, CDR2 SQIVND (reference sequence). The V gene end was trimmed by 5 bases and the J gene end by 6 bases; junction bases not matched to a gene: 11. The CDR3 bases are TGTGCCAGTAGTTTCCCTCGACTAGCGGGGCCCCCCGGGGAGCTGTTTTTT. This codes for CASSFPRLAGPPGELFF.

This chain uses TRBV4-2 with TRBJ2-5, with D possibly TRBD1 on 6 matching bases. V lost 0 bases and J lost 5, with 10 bases in between. The CDR3 is 14 residues long. From germline, CDR1 is LGHNA and CDR2 YNFKEQ. The CDR3 DNA follows: TGTGCCAGCAGCCAAGAACAGGGAAGGGAGACCCAGTACTTC. Translation: CASSQEQGRETQYF.

This chain links TRBV4-2 with TRBJ1-4; possible D gene TRBD1, 6 bases. Germline V lookup: CDR1 LGHNA, CDR2 YNFKEQ. The V gene lost 0 bases and the J gene lost 5 bases, with 16 bases spanning the gap. The CDR3 covers 17 residues. As DNA, the CDR3 is TGTGCCAGCAGCCAAGATTACGGACAGTCGGGCAATGAAAAACTGTTTTTT. Residues: CASSQDYGQSGNEKLFF.

The V gene is TRBV7-8, the J gene TRBJ2-7; 9 bases map to TRBD1. Germline loops: CDR1 SGHVS, CDR2 FQNEAQ. This CDR3 has 21 residues. V shed 3 bases, J shed 0 bases, and the junction held 21 bases outside the gene matches. CDR3 amino acids: CASSFHRSRDRALDFSYEQYF. The CDR3 coding sequence is TGTGCCAGCAGCTTTCATCGCAGTCGGGACAGGGCCCTCGACTTCTCCTACGAGCAGTACTTC.

The V and J genes are TRBV19 and TRBJ1-2; 11 bases agree with TRBD1. From germline, CDR1 is LNHDA and CDR2 SQIVND (reference sequence). V trimming: 8 bases; J trimming: 3 bases; junction bases outside the gene matches: 2. This CDR3 is built from 13 residues. The CDR3 nucleotides read TGTGCCAGTTCGGGACAGGGGGACTATGGCTACACCTTC. This codes for CASSGQGDYGYTF.

For the CDR3, the DNA is TGTGCCAGCAGCCCGGAGGGGGCGGCTAATGAAAAACTGTTTTTT. This translates into CASSPEGAANEKLFF. The rearrangement joins TRBV28 to TRBJ1-4; TRBD1 matches at 7 bases. V dropped 6 bases and J dropped 3; count of bases not matched to a gene: 7. Per germline, CDR1 MDHEN and CDR2 SYDVKM. The CDR3 consists of 15 residues. Complete variable domain (other parts from reference TRBV28 and TRBJ1-4): DVKVTQSSRYLVKRTGEKVFLECVQDMDHENMFWYRQDPGLGLRLIYFSYDVKMKEKGDIPEGYSVSREKKERFSLILESASTNQTSMYLCASSPEGAANEKLFFGSGTQLSVL.

V is TRBV7-9 and J is TRBJ1-2; 7 nucleotides agree with TRBD1. Looked up from germline, CDR1 is SEHNR and CDR2 is FQNEAQ (reference sequence). With 0 bases clipped from V and 5 bases from J, the junction kept 9 bases outside the gene matches. The CDR3 is 16 amino acids. The CDR3 is CASSLAETGLIYGYTF. The CDR3 DNA sequence: TGTGCCAGCAGCTTAGCAGAGACAGGGTTGATTTATGGCTACACCTTC.

CDR3 nucleotide sequence: TGTGCCAGCAGCGGCGGACAGGGGGCTTTTCAGCCCCAGCATTTT. Protein: CASSGGQGAFQPQHF. This sequence joins TRBV7-9 and TRBJ1-5; 11 bases align to TRBD1. Looked up from germline, CDR1 is SEHNR and CDR2 is FQNEAQ (reference sequence). The CDR3 consists of 15 residues. J gave up 6 bases and V 5 bases, and 6 bases lay outside the gene matches.

The V gene is TRBV4-1, the J gene TRBJ1-5; D remains unclear. Per germline, CDR1 MGHRA and CDR2 YSYEKL. V was cut by 1 base and J by 7 bases, with 8 bases left in between. This CDR3 contains 13 residues. The CDR3 coding sequence is TGCGCCAGCAGCCAAGGATTAGTCCAGCCCCAGCATTTT. Its protein is CASSQGLVQPQHF.

The chain recombines TRBV30 with TRBJ2-5, with D perhaps matching TRBD1 (6 bases). Germline CDR1 reads GTSNPN; CDR2 reads SVGIG (reference sequence). The germline V and J ends were trimmed by 0 bases and 5 bases, with 13 bases remaining between them. The CDR3 is 14 amino acids. For the CDR3, the DNA is TGTGCCTGGAGTGTTCACAGGGTTTCCGAGACCCAGTACTTC. Its translation: CAWSVHRVSETQYF.

This rearrangement joins TRBV28 to TRBJ2-7; 9 bases are shared with TRBD1. Trimming at V came to 6 bases and at J to 1 base, leaving 4 bases not matched to a gene. Germline V gene lookup returns CDR1 MDHEN and CDR2 SYDVKM. This CDR3 has 14 residues. CDR3 bases: TGTGCCAGCAGGGAGACAGGGGGTTCCTACGAGCAGTACTTC. This sequence encodes CASRETGGSYEQYF.

The chain is built from TRBV18 and TRBJ2-7; 10 bases align to TRBD1. Germline CDR1 KGHSH, CDR2 LQKENI. Germline trimming cut 5 bases from V and 6 bases from J; bases unmatched to any gene: 7. This CDR3 is 14 amino acids long. This chain's CDR3 is CASSSGTGAVEQYF. CDR3 sequence (DNA): TGTGCCAGCTCATCCGGGACAGGGGCGGTCGAGCAGTACTTC. The whole variable domain, remainder taken from reference TRBV18 and TRBJ2-7, is NAGVMQNPRHLVRRRGQEARLRCSPMKGHSHVYWYRQLPEEGLKFMVYLQKENIIDESGMPKERFSAEFPKEGPSILRIQQVVRGDSAAYFCASSSGTGAVEQYFGPGTRLTVT.

V gene TRBV5-1 combines with J gene TRBJ2-5, with D possibly matching TRBD2 (6 bases). The CDR3 covers 15 residues. The V end was cut by 0 bases, the J end by 0 bases, with 9 bases between. The germline V gene has CDR1 SGHRS and CDR2 YFSETQ. CDR3 in amino acids: CASSLVAGNQETQYF. The DNA of the CDR3 is TGCGCCAGCAGCTTGGTGGCGGGGAACCAAGAGACCCAGTACTTC.

The chain links TRBV6-1 to TRBJ1-5, with D possibly TRBD1 on 5 matching bases. The CDR3 covers 14 residues. The V gene's germline CDR1 is MNHNS and CDR2 SASEGT. Trimming stripped 10 bases from V and 3 bases from J, with 16 bases between. The CDR3 region has the DNA TGTGCCACCAGGGTCGTGGGCACCAATCAGCCCCAGCATTTT. Translating gives CATRVVGTNQPQHF.

This clone has a single count. The V call is TRBV5-4, the J call TRBJ2-7; D is ambiguous. Germline V gives CDR1 SGHNT, CDR2 YYREEE (reference sequence). The CDR3 spans 13 residues. Deletions cut 4 bases from V and 9 bases from J, with 17 bases between. The CDR3 reads CASSLSGSPGQYF. For the CDR3, the DNA is TGTGCCAGCAGCCTCTCGGGTTCCCCTGGGCAGTACTTC.

This sequence joins TRBV29-1 and TRBJ2-2; the D gene is possibly TRBD1 (5 bases). The CDR3 length is 14 residues. Trimming removed 7 bases from V and 6 bases from J, with 18 bases in between. Germline assignment: CDR1 SQVTM and CDR2 ANQGSEA. CDR3 sequence reads: CSGLSSRVAGELFF. The CDR3 DNA reads as TGCAGCGGGCTTTCGAGCAGGGTCGCCGGGGAGCTGTTTTTT.

This clone showed up just once. As DNA, the CDR3 is TGTGCCAGCAACCACAGGGGGCCATTTGGCTACACCTTC. It specifies CASNHRGPFGYTF. V usage is TRBV5-8 and J usage is TRBJ1-2, with TRBD1 identical over 9 bases. Unmatched junction bases numbered 7, after V lost 6 bases and J lost 7 bases. The V gene's germline CDR1 is SGHTS and CDR2 YDEGEE. This CDR3 is 13 amino acids long.

Worth noting for this clone: Compared with germline, one end of the junction differs, possibly owing to a read error. The chain uses TRBV23-1 and TRBJ1-2, with D perhaps TRBD1 (5 bases). TRBV23-1 is an ORF, and what it does is uncertain. This CDR3 contains 16 residues. The CDR3 sequence: CASSQRKGHRNFGYTF. Written as DNA, the CDR3 is TGCGCCAGCAGTCAACGAAAAGGACACCGTAACTTTGGCTACACCTTC.

The V gene is TRBV7-2, the J gene TRBJ1-1, with D uncertain. Germline V gene sequence: CDR1 SGHTA, CDR2 FQGNSA. This CDR3 comprises 12 residues. Trimming stripped 6 bases from V and 6 bases from J, with 11 bases between. The CDR3 protein is CASSSRGAEAFF. CDR3 coding DNA: TGTGCCAGCAGTTCCCGGGGAGCTGAAGCTTTCTTT.

The chain combines TRBV7-9 with TRBJ1-1, with 11 bases matching TRBD1. The V gene end was trimmed by 3 bases and the J gene end by 3 bases; junction bases not matched to a gene: 3. The germline V gene encodes CDR1 SEHNR and CDR2 FQNEAQ (reference sequence). The CDR3 length is 15 residues. CDR3 nucleotide sequence: TGTGCCAGCAGCTTCGGGACAGGGGGGGACACTGAAGCTTTCTTT. Protein product: CASSFGTGGDTEAFF.

The rearrangement joins TRBV28 to TRBJ2-1, with D perhaps matching TRBD2 (6 bases). V lost 10 bases to trimming and J lost 5 bases, with 18 bases between them. Germline V gives CDR1 MDHEN, CDR2 SYDVKM. This CDR3 has 14 residues. The CDR3 DNA is TGTGCCACAGGAGGGGTAGCGGAACACAATGAGCAGTTCTTC. The encoded protein is CATGGVAEHNEQFF.

This chain connects TRBV6-1 to TRBJ2-7, with 8 bases aligning to TRBD1. The trim removed 1 base at V and 4 bases at J, leaving 12 bases unmatched. Germline CDR1 and CDR2: MNHNS and SASEGT. The CDR3 is made up of 17 amino acids. The CDR3 reads CASSEGPGGAGDYEQYF. CDR3 bases: TGTGCCAGCAGTGAAGGACCAGGGGGCGCAGGTGATTACGAGCAGTACTTC.